This is a list of T cell receptor beta chains from one sample in a study of neurological immune-mediated disorders. MiXCR was run by TCRdb on the 5' RACE reads, yielding one entry per CDR3 protein. The table shows some 87,000 distinct CDR3 sequences, with 5.8% occurring only once. The sample consisted of PBMCs. Every receptor here comes from a woman aged 60 to 75 with multiple sclerosis. The CDR3 runs from the conserved cysteine through the conserved F or W. A D gene is named only where the DNA matches it firmly. Only some rows state a clone size, as once, few, many or a class for expanded clones.

d_gene	abundance	v_gene	j_gene	CDR3nt	CDR3aa
.	many	TRBV7-9	TRBJ2-2	TGTGCCAGCAGCCCAAGGGGGGGACACAACACCGGGGAGCTGTTTTTT	CASSPRGGHNTGELFF
TRBD1	many	TRBV5-1	TRBJ2-1	TGCGCCAGCAGCGCCGGGACAGGGGTTTCAAATGAGCAGTTCTTC	CASSAGTGVSNEQFF
.	many	TRBV3-1	TRBJ2-7	TGTGCCAGCAGCCCTAGCCGCCTCGAGCAGTACTTC	CASSPSRLEQYF
TRBD2	few	TRBV27	TRBJ2-7	TGTGCCAGCAGTTTCCTCGGGGGGGGGACCTACGAGCAGTACTTC	CASSFLGGGTYEQYF
.	many	TRBV20-1	TRBJ2-1	TGCAGTGCTCCGACCTTACTAGCCTCTGAGCAGTTCTTC	CSAPTLLASEQFF
.	.	TRBV28	TRBJ1-2	TGTGCCAGCAGAGAGCCCGACGACATCGGCTACACCTTC	CASREPDDIGYTF
.	many	TRBV20-1	TRBJ2-7	TGCAGTGCTAGAGATAACAGGGAATACGAGCAGTACTTC	CSARDNREYEQYF
.	few	TRBV10-3	TRBJ2-2	TGTGCCATCAGCCGGGGGGCAGGGGACACCGGGGAGCTGTTTTTT	CAISRGAGDTGELFF
TRBD1	.	TRBV5-1	TRBJ2-7	TGCGCCAGCAGCCCCCTCTGGGACAGAGCCTACGAGCAGTACTTC	CASSPLWDRAYEQYF
.	many	TRBV11-2	TRBJ1-5	TGTGCCAGCAGCTTAGACAGGGCGAGGAATCAGCCCCAGCATTTT	CASSLDRARNQPQHF
.	many	TRBV20-1	TRBJ2-7	TGCAGTGCCACGGGGCTGCGGGAGCAGTACTTC	CSATGLREQYF
.	many	TRBV5-1	TRBJ2-1	TGCGCCAGCAAATCGGGCAGGAGGAATGAGCAGTTCTTC	CASKSGRRNEQFF
.	many	TRBV5-1	TRBJ1-1	TGCGCCAGCAGCTTGGACCACAGGGAGGGGGTCGCTGAAGCTTTCTTT	CASSLDHREGVAEAFF
TRBD1	many	TRBV20-1	TRBJ1-1	TGCAGTGCTAGCAGGGGGTTACCCATGAACACTGAAGCTTTCTTT	CSASRGLPMNTEAFF
.	many	TRBV7-9	TRBJ1-5	TGTGCCAGCAGCTTAGGGACAGCAGTTAGCAATCAGCCCCAGCATTTT	CASSLGTAVSNQPQHF
TRBD2	many	TRBV20-1	TRBJ2-3	TGCAGTGCTAAGCTAGCGGGTATAGATACGCAGTATTTT	CSAKLAGIDTQYF
.	many	TRBV5-6	TRBJ2-1	TGTGCCAGCAGCTTGGTTGCAGGGCAACCCGAGCAGTTCTTC	CASSLVAGQPEQFF
TRBD1	many	TRBV24-1	TRBJ1-2	TGTGCCACCAGTGAGGACAGGGAAAACTATGGCTACACCTTC	CATSEDRENYGYTF
.	many	TRBV5-1	TRBJ2-5	TGCGCCAGCAGCTTGTCGACAGGATACGGAGAGACCCAGTACTTC	CASSLSTGYGETQYF
.	many	TRBV5-1	TRBJ1-2	TGCGCCAGCAGCCCCACAGGGCCGGGTGGCTACACCTTC	CASSPTGPGGYTF
.	many	TRBV15	TRBJ1-2	TGTGCCACCAGCAGAGGGACAGATACTAACTATGGCTACACCTTC	CATSRGTDTNYGYTF
.	many	TRBV6-1	TRBJ1-2	TGTGCCAGCACCTCCCCGGACAGACTTAACTATGGCTACACCTTC	CASTSPDRLNYGYTF